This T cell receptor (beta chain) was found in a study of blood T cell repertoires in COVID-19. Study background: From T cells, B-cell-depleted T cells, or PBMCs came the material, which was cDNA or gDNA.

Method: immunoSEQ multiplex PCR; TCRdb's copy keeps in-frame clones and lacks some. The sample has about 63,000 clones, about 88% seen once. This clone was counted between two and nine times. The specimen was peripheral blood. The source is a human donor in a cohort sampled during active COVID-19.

The CDR3 protein is CASSIRGRGSPLHF. In DNA form, the CDR3 reads TGTGCCAGCAGTATTCGGGGCAGGGGGTCACCCCTCCACTTT. V usage is TRBV6-5 and J usage is TRBJ1-6; 7 nucleotides align to TRBD1. The germline V gene encodes CDR1 MNHEY and CDR2 SVGAGI. V shed 5 bases and J 10 bases; nucleotides not matched to a gene: 8. This CDR3 spans 14 amino acids.